This entry concerns a single TCR beta chain. The target antigen is unknown. The source of the sample is a study of shared clonotypes between healthy human individuals. Overall study context: Used for every donor were three CD4 naive, three CD4 memory, two CD8 naive and one CD8 memory plate. Study findings and constraints: Naive subsets generally exceeded memory subsets in estimated richness. Sequencing depth was expected to influence donor clonotype sharing.

It was into CD45RA+ naive and CD45RA-negative memory subsets that the CD4+ cells were split. The CDR3 contains 13 residues. Germline V gene lookup returns CDR1 MGHDK and CDR2 SYGVNS. V was pared by 5 bases and J by 1 base, with 6 bases between. The repertoire was sequenced with immunoSEQ multiplex PCR; TCRdb's copy has only in-frame clones and lacks some. The data show 2 million to 2.5 million clones, about 94% seen once. The sequencing sample was made of naive CD4+ T cells sorted from blood. Subset defined: CD45RA+ positively selected. The receptor's source is a man between 18 and 29 years old in good health. V usage is TRBV25-1 and J usage is TRBJ1-3; D gene unclear. CDR3 sequence reads: CASSWGSGNTIYF. The CDR3, as DNA: TGTGCCAGCAGTTGGGGATCTGGAAACACCATATATTTT. Supplemented by reference TRBV25-1 and TRBJ1-3, the full variable domain reads EADIYQTPRYLVIGTGKKITLECSQTMGHDKMYWYQQDPGMELHLIHYSYGVNSTEKGDLSSESTVSRIRTEHFPLTLESARPSHTSQYLCASSWGSGNTIYFGEGSWLTVV.